This T cell receptor (beta chain) emerged from a study of blood T cell repertoires in COVID-19. Sequenced by immunoSEQ multiplex PCR; TCRdb stores in-frame clones only, minus some. Of fewer than 200,000 clones listed, approximately 87% are singletons. The V segment lost 8 bases and the J segment 0 bases; nucleotides outside the gene matches: 10. CDR3 size: 15 residues. Germline assignment: CDR1 MNHEY and CDR2 SVGAGI. This clonotype was sampled from a woman in her 70s with COVID-19, enrolled during active disease. This chain uses TRBV6-5 with TRBJ2-7; 7 bases match TRBD1. Sequenced input: peripheral blood. The CDR3 DNA reads as TGTGCCAGCGGGAAGGGGGCCCAGGGCTCCTACGAGCAGTACTTC. Its translation: CASGKGAQGSYEQYF.